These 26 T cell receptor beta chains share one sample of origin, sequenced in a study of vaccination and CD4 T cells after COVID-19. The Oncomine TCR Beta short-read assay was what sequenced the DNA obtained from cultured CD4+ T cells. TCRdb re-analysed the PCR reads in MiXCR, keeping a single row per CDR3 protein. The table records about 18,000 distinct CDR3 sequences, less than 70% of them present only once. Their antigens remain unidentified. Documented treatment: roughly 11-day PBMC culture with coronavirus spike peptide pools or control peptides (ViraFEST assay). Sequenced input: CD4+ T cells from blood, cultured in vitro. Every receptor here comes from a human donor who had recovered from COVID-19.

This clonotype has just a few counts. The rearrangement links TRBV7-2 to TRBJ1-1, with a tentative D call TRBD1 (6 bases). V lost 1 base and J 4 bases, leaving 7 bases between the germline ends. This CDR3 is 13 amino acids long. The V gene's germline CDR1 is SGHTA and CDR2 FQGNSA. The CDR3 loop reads CASSLGGGTEAFF. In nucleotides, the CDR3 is TGTGCCAGCAGCTTAGGAGGGGGCACTGAAGCTTTCTTT.

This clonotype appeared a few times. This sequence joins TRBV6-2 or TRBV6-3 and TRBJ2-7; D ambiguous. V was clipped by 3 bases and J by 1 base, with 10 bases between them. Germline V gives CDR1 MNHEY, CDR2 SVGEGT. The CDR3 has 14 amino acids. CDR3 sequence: CASSYSGPSYEQYF. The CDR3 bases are TGTGCCAGCAGTTATTCCGGGCCGTCCTACGAGCAGTACTTC.

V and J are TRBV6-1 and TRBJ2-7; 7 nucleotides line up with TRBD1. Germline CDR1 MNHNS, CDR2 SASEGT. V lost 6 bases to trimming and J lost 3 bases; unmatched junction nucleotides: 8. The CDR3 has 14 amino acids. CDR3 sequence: CASRPSGTDYEQYF. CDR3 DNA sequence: TGTGCCAGCAGGCCTTCCGGGACAGACTACGAGCAGTACTTC.

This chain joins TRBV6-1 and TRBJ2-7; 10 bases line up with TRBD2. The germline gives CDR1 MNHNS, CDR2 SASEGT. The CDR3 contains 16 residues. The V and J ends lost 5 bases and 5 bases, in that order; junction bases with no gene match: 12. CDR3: CASSPPPSGSRHEQYF. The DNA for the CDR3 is TGTGCCAGCAGTCCCCCCCCTAGCGGGAGCAGGCACGAGCAGTACTTC.

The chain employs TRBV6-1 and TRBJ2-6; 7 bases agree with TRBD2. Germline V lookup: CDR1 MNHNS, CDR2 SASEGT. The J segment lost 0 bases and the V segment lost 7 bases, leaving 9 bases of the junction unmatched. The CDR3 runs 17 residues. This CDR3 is CASKLGLAVSGANVLTF. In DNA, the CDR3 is TGTGCCAGCAAGCTGGGGCTAGCGGTCTCTGGGGCCAACGTCCTGACTTTC.

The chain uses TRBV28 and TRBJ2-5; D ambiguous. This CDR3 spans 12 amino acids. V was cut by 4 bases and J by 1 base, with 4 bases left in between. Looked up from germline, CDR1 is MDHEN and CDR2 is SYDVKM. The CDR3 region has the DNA TGTGCCAGCAGTTCTCTCCAAGAGACCCAGTACTTC. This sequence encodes CASSSLQETQYF.

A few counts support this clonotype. The CDR3 sequence is CLQGRVGGTEAFF. The CDR3 nucleotides read TGCCTACAGGGGCGCGTGGGTGGCACTGAAGCTTTCTTT. This chain uses TRBV20-1 with TRBJ1-1; 7 bases agree with TRBD1. CDR1 DFQATT and CDR2 SNEGSKA come from the germline V gene (reference sequence). This CDR3 spans 13 amino acids.

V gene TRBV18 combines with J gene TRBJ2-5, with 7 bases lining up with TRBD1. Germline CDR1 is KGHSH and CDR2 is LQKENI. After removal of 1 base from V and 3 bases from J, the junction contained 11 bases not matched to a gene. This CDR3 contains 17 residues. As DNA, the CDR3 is TGTGCCAGCTCACCACGTACCCGACAGGGCGATAAAGAGACCCAGTACTTC. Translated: CASSPRTRQGDKETQYF.

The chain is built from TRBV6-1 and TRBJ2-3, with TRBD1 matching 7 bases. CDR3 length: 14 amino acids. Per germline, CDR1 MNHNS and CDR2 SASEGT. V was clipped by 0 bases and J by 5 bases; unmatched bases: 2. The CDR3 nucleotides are TGTGCCAGCAGTGAAGCCTACAGGGGAGATACGCAGTATTTT. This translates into CASSEAYRGDTQYF.

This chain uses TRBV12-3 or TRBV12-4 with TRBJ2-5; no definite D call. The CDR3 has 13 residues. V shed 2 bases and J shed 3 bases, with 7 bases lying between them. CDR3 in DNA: TGTGCCAGCAGTTTATCAGATGAAGAGACCCAGTACTTC. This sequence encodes CASSLSDEETQYF.

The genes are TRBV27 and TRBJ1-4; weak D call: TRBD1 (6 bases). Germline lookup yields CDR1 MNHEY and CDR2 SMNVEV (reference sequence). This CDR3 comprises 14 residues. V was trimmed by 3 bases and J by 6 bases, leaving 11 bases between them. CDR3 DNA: TGTGCCAGCAGTTTTAAGGGGGGGGATGAAAAACTGTTTTTT. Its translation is CASSFKGGDEKLFF.

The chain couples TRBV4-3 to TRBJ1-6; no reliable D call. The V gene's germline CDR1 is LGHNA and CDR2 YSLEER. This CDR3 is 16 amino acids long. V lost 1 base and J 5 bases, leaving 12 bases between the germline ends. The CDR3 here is CASSQGVAIDNSPLHF. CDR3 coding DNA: TGCGCCAGCAGCCAAGGGGTTGCTATTGATAATTCACCCCTCCACTTT.

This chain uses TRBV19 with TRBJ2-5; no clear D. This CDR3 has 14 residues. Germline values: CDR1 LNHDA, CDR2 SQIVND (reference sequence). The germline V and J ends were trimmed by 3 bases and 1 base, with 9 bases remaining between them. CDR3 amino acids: CASSIGPTQETQYF. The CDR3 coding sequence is TGTGCCAGTAGTATCGGACCAACCCAAGAGACCCAGTACTTC.

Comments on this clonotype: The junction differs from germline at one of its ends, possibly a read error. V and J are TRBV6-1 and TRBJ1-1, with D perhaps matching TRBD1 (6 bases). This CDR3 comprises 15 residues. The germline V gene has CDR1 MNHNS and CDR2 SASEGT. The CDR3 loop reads CASSPNRERNAEAFF. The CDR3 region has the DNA TGTGCCAGCAGCCCCAACAGGGAGAGGAACGCTGAAGCTTTCTTT.

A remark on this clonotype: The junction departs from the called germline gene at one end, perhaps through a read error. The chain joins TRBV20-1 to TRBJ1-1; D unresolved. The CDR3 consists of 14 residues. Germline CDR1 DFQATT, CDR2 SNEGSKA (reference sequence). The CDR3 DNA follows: TGCAGTGCTACGACTAGAAATAGGAACGCTGAAGCTTTCTTT. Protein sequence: CSATTRNRNAEAFF.

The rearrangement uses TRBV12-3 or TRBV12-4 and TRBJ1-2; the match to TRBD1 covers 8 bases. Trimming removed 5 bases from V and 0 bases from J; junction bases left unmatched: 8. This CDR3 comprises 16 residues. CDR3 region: CASSNQGAAPNYGYTF. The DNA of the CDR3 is TGTGCCAGCAGTAACCAGGGGGCCGCTCCTAACTATGGCTACACCTTC.

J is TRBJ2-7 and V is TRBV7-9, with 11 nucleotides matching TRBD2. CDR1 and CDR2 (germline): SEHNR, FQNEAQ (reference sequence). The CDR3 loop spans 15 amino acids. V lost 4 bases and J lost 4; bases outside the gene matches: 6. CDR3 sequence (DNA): TGTGCCAGCAGCTCGAGACTAGCGGGAATTTACGAGCAGTACTTC. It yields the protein CASSSRLAGIYEQYF.

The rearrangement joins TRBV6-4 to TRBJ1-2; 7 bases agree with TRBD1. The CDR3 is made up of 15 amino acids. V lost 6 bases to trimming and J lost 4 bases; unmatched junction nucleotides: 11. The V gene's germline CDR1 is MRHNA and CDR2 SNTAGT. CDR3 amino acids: CASREQPGQTYGYTF. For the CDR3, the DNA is TGTGCCAGCAGGGAACAACCGGGACAGACCTATGGCTACACCTTC.

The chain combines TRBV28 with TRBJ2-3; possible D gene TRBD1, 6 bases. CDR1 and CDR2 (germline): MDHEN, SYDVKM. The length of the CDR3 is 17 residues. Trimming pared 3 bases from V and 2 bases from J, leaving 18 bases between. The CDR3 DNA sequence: TGTGCCAGCAGTTTGCCCATCTCCCTGGGGGCCACAGATACGCAGTATTTT. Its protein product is CASSLPISLGATDTQYF.

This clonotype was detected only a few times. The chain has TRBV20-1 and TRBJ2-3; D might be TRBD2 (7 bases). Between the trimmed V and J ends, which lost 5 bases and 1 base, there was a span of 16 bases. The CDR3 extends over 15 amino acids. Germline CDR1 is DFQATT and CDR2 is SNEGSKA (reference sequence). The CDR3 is CSAGGGASGTDTQYF. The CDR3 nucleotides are TGCAGTGCTGGAGGGGGGGCTAGCGGCACAGATACGCAGTATTTT.

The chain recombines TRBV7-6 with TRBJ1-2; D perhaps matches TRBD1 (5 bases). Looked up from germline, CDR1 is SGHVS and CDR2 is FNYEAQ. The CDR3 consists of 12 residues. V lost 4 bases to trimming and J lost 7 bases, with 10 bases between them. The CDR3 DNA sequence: TGTGCCAGCAGCTCGGAGGGGTCTGGCTACACCTTC. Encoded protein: CASSSEGSGYTF.

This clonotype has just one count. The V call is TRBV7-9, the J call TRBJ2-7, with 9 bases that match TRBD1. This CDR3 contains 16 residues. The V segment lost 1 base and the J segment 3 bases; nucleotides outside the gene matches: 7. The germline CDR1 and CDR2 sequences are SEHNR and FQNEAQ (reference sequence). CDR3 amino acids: CASSLVSWTGDYEQYF. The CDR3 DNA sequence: TGTGCCAGCAGCTTAGTATCTTGGACAGGGGACTACGAGCAGTACTTC.

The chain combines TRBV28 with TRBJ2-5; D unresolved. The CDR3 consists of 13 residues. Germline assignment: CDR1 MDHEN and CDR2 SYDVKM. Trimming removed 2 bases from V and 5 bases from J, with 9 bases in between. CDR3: CASSLMSPETQYF. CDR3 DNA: TGTGCCAGCAGTTTAATGTCTCCGGAGACCCAGTACTTC.

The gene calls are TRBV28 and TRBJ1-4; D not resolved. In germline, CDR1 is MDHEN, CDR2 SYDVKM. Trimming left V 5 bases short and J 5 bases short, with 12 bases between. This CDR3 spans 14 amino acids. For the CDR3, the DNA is TGTGCCAGCAGTCCCGTCAAGTCAAATGAAAAACTGTTTTTT. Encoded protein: CASSPVKSNEKLFF.

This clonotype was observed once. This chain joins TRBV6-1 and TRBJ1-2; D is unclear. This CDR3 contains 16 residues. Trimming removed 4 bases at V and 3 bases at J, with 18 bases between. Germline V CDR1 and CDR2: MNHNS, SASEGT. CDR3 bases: TGTGCCAGCAGTGGTCTGGCAGCGACGGATTACTATGGCTACACCTTC. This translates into CASSGLAATDYYGYTF.

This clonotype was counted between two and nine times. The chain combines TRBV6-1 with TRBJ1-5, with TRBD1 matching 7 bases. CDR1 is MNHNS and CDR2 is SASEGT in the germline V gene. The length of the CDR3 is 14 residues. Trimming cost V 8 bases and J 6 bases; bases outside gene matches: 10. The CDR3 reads CASGDSLAGQPQHF. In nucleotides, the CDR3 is TGTGCCAGCGGGGACAGCCTAGCGGGTCAGCCCCAGCATTTT.